This TCR beta chain emerged from a study of shared clonotypes between healthy human individuals. Some clones are missing from TCRdb's copy, which holds only in-frame ones; the method was immunoSEQ multiplex PCR. The sample lists 400,000 to 600,000 clones, roughly 77% seen once, with about 13% in the top ten. Caucasian adults living in Nashville, Tennessee, provided all samples. The specimen was PBMCs. This TCR was sampled from a woman aged 40 to 50 in good health. Some clones in this sample may be carry-over from other donors' samples.

The CDR3 DNA reads TGTGCCAGCAGCTTATGGTCCGGCGGGAGCGAACCATACGAGCAGTACTTC. This sequence encodes CASSLWSGGSEPYEQYF. J is TRBJ2-7 and V is TRBV7-8; TRBD2 agrees at 7 bases. After removal of 2 bases from V and 4 bases from J, the junction contained 14 bases not matched to a gene. The CDR3 spans 17 residues. Per the germline V gene, CDR1 is SGHVS and CDR2 is FQNEAQ.